Included here is one T cell receptor (beta chain) sequence, with context. This clonotype was seen more than once but under ten times. Its antigen is unknown. Within one base of it there is no much larger clone, and no base qualities were kept. The CDR3 holds 14 amino acids from the cysteine to the phenylalanine. Only the CDR3 region is kept as DNA, spanning 42 bases read in frame from base 1. V is shortened by 3 bases, J by 2 bases, and the region joining them spans 10 bases. This sample was included in a study of T cell repertoires in cytomegalovirus infection (dated by TCRdb to between 2018 and 2021). Some background on the complete study: Recently identified HLA-C-restricted CMV epitopes, whose presentation resists viral immunomodulation, were targeted by peptide stimulations together with well-studied HLA-B-restricted epitopes. Because public TCR beta signatures pointed to carriage of CMV infection together with the matching HLA type, the HLA type of each donor mattered for the analysis.

Sample treatment or condition, as interpreted from the label and publication: in vitro stimulation with specific CMV peptide epitopes to enrich CMV-specific T cells. Results the study describes overall, beyond this receptor: Carriers of CMV infection plus the relevant HLA type were discriminated by the cumulative frequency of public TCR beta family members in the study cohort and in an independent roughly 400-donor cohort. The ex vivo response was dominated by HLA-C-restricted CMV-specific TCR beta clonotypes, which also provided the single most frequent clonotype in two of eight donors.

Instrument used: Illumina HiSeq 1500. The public reads were reanalyzed by TCRdb: fastp trimming at Q25, MiXCR alignment, in-frame beta chains only. CDR3 protein sequences are deduplicated, and each keeps its most common genes and DNA. The sample table holds 650,000 to 900,000 distinct CDR3 sequences, of which 29% were seen once. The ten largest make up roughly 13% of the sample. Sequenced material: cultured CD8+ T cells from PBMCs, taken from culture after CMV antigen stimulation. The source is a human donor in good health (CMV status not recorded). Some clones in this sample may be carry-over from other donors' samples. This receptor chain uses TRBV12-3 or TRBV12-4 and TRBJ1-2, and TRBD1 may be the D gene, going by 5 matching bases. The CDR3 reads CASSFPAGNYGYTF. Read as DNA, the sequence is TGTGCCAGCAGTTTCCCGGCAGGGAACTATGGCTACACCTTC.